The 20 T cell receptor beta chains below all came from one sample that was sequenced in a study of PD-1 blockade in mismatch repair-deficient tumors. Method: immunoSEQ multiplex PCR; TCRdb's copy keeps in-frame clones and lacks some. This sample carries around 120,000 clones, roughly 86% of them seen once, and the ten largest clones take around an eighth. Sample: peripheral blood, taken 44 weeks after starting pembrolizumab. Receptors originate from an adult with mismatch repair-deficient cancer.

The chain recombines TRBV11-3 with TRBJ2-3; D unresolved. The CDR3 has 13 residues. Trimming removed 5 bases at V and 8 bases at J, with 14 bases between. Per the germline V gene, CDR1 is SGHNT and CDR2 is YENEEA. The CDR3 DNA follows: TGTGCCAGCAGCCCCCCGGGTGTAGTTACGCAGTATTTT. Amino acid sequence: CASSPPGVVTQYF. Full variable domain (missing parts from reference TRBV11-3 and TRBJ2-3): EAGVVQSPRYKIIEKKQPVAFWCNPISGHNTLYWYLQNLGQGPELLIRYENEEAVDDSQLPKDRFSAERLKGVDSTLKIQPAELGDSAVYLCASSPPGVVTQYFGPGTRLTVL.

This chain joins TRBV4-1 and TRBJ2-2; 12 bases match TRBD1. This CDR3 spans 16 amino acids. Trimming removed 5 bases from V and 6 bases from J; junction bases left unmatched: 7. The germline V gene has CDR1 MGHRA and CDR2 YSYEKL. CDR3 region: CASSSPGQGAPGELFF. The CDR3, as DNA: TGCGCCAGCAGCTCCCCGGGACAGGGGGCCCCCGGGGAGCTGTTTTTT.

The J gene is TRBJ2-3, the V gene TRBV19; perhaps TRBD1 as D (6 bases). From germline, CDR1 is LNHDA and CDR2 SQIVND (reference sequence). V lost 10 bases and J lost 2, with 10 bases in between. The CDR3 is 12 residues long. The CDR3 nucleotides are TGTGCCACCGGACAGTCCACAGATACGCAGTATTTT. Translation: CATGQSTDTQYF.

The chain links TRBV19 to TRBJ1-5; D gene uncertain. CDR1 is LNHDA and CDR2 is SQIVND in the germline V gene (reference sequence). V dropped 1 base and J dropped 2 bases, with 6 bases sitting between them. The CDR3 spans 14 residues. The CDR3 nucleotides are TGTGCCAGTAGTATAGGCGCGGGCAATCAGCCCCAGCATTTT. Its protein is CASSIGAGNQPQHF.

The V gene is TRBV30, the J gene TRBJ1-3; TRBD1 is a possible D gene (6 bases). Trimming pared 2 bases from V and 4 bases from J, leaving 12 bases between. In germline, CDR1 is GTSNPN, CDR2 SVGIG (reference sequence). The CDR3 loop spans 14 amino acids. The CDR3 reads CAWSRAGAGNTIYF. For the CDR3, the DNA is TGTGCCTGGAGTCGGGCAGGGGCCGGAAACACCATATATTTT.

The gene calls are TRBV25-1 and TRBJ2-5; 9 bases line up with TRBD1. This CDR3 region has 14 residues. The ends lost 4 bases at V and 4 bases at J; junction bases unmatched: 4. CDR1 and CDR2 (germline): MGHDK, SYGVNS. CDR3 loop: CASSVGQGSETQYF. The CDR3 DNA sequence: TGTGCCAGCAGTGTCGGACAGGGGTCAGAGACCCAGTACTTC.

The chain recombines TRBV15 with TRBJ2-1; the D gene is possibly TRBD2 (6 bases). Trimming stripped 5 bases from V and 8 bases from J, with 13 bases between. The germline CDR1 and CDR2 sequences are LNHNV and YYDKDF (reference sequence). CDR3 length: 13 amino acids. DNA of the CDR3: TGTGCCACCAGCCCGGGAGTTCGGGATGAGCAGTTCTTC. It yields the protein CATSPGVRDEQFF.

The CDR3 DNA is TGTGCCAGCAGCTTGGACAGCCCCTATGGCTACACCTTC. Amino acids: CASSLDSPYGYTF. The chain is built from TRBV5-6 and TRBJ1-2; unclear D gene. Looked up from germline, CDR1 is SGHDT and CDR2 is YYEEEE. The germline V and J ends were trimmed by 0 bases and 4 bases, with 7 bases remaining between them. CDR3 size: 13 residues.

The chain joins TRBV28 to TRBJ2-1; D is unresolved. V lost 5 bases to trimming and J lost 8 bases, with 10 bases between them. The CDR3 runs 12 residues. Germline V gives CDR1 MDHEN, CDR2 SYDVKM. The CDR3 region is CASSPPRHEQFF. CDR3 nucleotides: TGTGCCAGCAGTCCCCCGAGGCATGAGCAGTTCTTC.

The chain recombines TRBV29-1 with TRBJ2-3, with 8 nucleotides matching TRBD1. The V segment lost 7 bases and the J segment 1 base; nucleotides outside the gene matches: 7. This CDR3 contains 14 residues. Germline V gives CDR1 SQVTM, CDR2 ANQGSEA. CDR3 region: CSAPTGVGTDTQYF. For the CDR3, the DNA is TGCAGCGCCCCGACAGGGGTGGGCACAGATACGCAGTATTTT.

CDR3 nucleotide sequence: TGCGCCAGCAGCCAAGATCGGGGACAGGGGGCGGAGAAACTGTTTTTT. Protein: CASSQDRGQGAEKLFF. The chain links TRBV4-3 to TRBJ1-4, with 12 positions matching TRBD1. Unmatched junction bases numbered 7, after V lost 0 bases and J lost 11 bases. CDR3 length equals 16 residues. The germline gives CDR1 LGHNA, CDR2 YSLEER.

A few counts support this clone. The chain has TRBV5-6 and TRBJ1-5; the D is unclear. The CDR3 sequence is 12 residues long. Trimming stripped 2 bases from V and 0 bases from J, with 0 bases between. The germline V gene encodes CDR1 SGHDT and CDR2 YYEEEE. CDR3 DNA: TGTGCCAGCAGCTTTAGCAATCAGCCCCAGCATTTT. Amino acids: CASSFSNQPQHF. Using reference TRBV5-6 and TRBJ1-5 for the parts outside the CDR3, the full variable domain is DAGVTQSPTHLIKTRGQQVTLRCSPKSGHDTVSWYQQALGQGPQFIFQYYEEEERQRGNFPDRFSGHQFPNYSSELNVNALLLGDSALYLCASSFSNQPQHFGDGTRLSIL.

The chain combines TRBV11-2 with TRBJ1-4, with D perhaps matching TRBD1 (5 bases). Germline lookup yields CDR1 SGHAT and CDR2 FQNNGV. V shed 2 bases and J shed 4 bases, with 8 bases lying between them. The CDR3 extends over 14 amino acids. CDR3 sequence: CASSLLGDNEKLFF. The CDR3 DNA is TGTGCCAGCAGCTTACTGGGGGATAATGAAAAACTGTTTTTT. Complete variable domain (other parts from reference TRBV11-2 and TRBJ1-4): EAGVAQSPRYKIIEKRQSVAFWCNPISGHATLYWYQQILGQGPKLLIQFQNNGVVDDSQLPKDRFSAERLKGVDSTLKIQPAKLEDSAVYLCASSLLGDNEKLFFGSGTQLSVL.

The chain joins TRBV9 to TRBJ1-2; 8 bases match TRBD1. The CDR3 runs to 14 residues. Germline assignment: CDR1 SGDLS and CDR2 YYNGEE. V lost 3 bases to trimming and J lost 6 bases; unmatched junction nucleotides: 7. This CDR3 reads CASSGTGFGNGYTF. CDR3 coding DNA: TGTGCCAGCAGCGGGACAGGGTTTGGGAATGGCTACACCTTC.

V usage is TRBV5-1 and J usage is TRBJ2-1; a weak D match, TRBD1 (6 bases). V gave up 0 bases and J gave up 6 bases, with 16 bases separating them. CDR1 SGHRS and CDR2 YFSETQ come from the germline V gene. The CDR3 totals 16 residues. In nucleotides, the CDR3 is TGCGCCAGCAGCTTGGGGGGGCGTGGGTATGGCAATGAGCAGTTCTTC. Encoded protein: CASSLGGRGYGNEQFF.

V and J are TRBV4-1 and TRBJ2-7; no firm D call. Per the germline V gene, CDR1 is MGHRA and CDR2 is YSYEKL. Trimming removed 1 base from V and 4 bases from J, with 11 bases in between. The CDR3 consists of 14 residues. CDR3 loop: CASSQAQVDYEQYF. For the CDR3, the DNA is TGCGCCAGCAGCCAAGCTCAGGTAGATTACGAGCAGTACTTC.

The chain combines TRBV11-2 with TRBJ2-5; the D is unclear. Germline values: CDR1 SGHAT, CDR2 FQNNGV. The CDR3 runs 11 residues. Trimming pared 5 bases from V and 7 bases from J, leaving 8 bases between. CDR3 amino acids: CASSQVGTQYF. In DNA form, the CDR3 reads TGTGCCAGCAGCCAAGTCGGGACCCAGTACTTC.

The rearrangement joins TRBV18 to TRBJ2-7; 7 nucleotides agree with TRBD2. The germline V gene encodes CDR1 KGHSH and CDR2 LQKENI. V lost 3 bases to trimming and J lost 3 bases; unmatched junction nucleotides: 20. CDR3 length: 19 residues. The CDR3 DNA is TGTGCCAGCTCACCTCCCGGGACTACGACTAACTTCCCCCTCTACGAGCAGTACTTC. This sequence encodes CASSPPGTTTNFPLYEQYF.

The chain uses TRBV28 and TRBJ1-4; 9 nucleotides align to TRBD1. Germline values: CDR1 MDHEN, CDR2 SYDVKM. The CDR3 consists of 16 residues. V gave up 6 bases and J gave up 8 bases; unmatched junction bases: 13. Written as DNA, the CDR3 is TGTGCCAGCAGACTAACCCCCTGGACAGGGGACGAAAAACTGTTTTTT. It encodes CASRLTPWTGDEKLFF.

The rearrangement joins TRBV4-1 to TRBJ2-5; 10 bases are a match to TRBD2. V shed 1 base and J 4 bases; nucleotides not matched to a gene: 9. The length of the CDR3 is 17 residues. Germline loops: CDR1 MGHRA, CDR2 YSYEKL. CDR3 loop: CASSQGFLAGDGETQYF. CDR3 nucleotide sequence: TGCGCCAGCAGCCAAGGTTTCCTAGCGGGAGATGGAGAGACCCAGTACTTC.